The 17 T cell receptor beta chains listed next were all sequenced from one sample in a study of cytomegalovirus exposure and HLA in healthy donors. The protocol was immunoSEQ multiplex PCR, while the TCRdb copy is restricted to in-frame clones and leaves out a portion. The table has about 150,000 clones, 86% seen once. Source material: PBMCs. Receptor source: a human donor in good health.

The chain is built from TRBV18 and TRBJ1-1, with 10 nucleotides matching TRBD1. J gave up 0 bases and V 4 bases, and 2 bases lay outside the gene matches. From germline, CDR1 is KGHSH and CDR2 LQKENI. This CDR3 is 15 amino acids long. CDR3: CASSLGTGVNTEAFF. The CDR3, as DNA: TGTGCCAGCTCACTCGGGACAGGGGTGAACACTGAAGCTTTCTTT.

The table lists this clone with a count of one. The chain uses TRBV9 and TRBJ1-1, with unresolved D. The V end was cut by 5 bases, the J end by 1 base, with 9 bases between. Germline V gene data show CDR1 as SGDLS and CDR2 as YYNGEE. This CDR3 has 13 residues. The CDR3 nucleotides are TGTGCCAGCAGACCGAGATCGAACACTGAAGCTTTCTTT. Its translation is CASRPRSNTEAFF.

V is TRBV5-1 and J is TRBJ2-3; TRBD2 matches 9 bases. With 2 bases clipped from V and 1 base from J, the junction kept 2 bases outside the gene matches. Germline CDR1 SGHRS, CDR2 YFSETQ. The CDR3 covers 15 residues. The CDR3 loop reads CASSLAGGGTDTQYF. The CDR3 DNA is TGCGCCAGCAGCTTAGCGGGGGGCGGCACAGATACGCAGTATTTT.

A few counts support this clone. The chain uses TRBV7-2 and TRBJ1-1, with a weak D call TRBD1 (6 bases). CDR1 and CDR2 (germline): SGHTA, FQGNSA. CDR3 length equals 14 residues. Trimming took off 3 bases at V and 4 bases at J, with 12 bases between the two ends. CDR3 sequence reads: CASSFGQGSTEAFF. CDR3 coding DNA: TGTGCCAGCAGCTTCGGGCAGGGGAGCACTGAAGCTTTCTTT.

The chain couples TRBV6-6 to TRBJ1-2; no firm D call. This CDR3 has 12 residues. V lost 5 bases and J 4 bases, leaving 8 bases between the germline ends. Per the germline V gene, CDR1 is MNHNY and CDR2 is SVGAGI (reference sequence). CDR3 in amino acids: CASSPPSYGYTF. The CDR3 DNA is TGTGCCAGCAGTCCACCCAGCTATGGCTACACCTTC.

Here the CDR3 DNA reads TGTGCCAGCAGTTCTCGGGGGGGGGCTTCTGACTACGAGCAGTACTTC. Protein sequence: CASSSRGGASDYEQYF. The chain joins TRBV27 to TRBJ2-7, with 8 bases identical to TRBD2. This CDR3 is built from 16 residues. The germline V gene encodes CDR1 MNHEY and CDR2 SMNVEV (reference sequence). V trimming: 4 bases; J trimming: 3 bases; junction bases outside the gene matches: 11.

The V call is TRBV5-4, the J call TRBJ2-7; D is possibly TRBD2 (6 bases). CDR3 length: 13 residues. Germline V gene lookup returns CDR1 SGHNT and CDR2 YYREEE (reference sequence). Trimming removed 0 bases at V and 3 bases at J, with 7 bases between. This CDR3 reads CASSLDGSYEQYF. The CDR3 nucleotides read TGTGCCAGCAGCTTGGACGGGAGCTACGAGCAGTACTTC.

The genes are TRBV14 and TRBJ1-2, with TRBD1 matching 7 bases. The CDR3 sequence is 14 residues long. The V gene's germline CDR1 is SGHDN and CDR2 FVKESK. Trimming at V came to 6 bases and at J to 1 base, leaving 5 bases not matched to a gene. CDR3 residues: CASRLTGDNYGYTF. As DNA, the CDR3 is TGTGCCAGCAGGCTTACAGGGGATAACTATGGCTACACCTTC. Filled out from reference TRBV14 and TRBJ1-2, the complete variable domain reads EAGVTQFPSHSVIEKGQTVTLRCDPISGHDNLYWYRRVMGKEIKFLLHFVKESKQDESGMPNNRFLAERTGGTYSTLKVQPAELEDSGVYFCASRLTGDNYGYTFGSGTRLTVV.

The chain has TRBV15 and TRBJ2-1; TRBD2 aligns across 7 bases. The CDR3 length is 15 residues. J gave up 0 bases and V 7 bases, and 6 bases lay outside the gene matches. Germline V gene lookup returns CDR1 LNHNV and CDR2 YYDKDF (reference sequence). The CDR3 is CATTARTSSYNEQFF. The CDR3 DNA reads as TGTGCCACCACGGCCCGGACTAGCTCCTACAATGAGCAGTTCTTC.

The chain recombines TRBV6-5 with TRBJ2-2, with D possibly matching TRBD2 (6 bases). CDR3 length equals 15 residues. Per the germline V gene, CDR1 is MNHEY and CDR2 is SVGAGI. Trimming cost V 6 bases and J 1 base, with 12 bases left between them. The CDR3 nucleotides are TGTGCCAGCAGGGTTAGCGGATTGAACACCGGGGAGCTGTTTTTT. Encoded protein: CASRVSGLNTGELFF.

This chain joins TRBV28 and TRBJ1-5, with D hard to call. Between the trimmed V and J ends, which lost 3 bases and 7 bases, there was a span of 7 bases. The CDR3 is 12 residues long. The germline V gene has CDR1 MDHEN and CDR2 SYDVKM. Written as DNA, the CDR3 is TGTGCCAGCAGTTTCACTACCCAGCCCCAGCATTTT. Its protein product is CASSFTTQPQHF.

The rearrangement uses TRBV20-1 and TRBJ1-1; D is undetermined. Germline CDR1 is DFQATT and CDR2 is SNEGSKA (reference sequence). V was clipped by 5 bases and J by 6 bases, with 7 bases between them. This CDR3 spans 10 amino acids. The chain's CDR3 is CSAPGAEAFF. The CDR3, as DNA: TGCAGTGCTCCCGGGGCTGAAGCTTTCTTT.

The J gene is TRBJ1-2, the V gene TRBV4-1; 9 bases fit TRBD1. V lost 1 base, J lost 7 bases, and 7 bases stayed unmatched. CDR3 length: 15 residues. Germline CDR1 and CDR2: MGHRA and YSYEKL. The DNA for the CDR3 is TGCGCCAGCAGCCAAGTGGGACAGGGCCCCTCTGGCTACACCTTC. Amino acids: CASSQVGQGPSGYTF.

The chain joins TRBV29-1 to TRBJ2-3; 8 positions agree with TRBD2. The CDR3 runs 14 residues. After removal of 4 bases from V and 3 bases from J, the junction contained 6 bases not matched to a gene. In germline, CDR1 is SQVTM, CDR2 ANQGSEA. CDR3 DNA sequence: TGCAGCGTTGTTCGGGGGGGTAAAACAGATACGCAGTATTTT. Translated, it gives CSVVRGGKTDTQYF.

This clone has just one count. The CDR3 region is CASSLVREFNYGYTF. The CDR3, as DNA: TGTGCCAGCAGCTTGGTCAGGGAATTTAACTATGGCTACACCTTC. The V call is TRBV5-8, the J call TRBJ1-2; maybe TRBD1 (5 bases). V was cut by 0 bases and J by 1 base, with 10 bases left in between. CDR3 length: 15 amino acids. Looked up from germline, CDR1 is SGHTS and CDR2 is YDEGEE.

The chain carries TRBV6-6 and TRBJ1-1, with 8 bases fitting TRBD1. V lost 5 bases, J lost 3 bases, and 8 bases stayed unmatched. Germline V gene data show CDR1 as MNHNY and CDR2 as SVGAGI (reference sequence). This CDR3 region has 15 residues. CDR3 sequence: CASSDDRGIYTEAFF. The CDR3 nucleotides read TGTGCCAGCAGTGACGACAGGGGAATATACACTGAAGCTTTCTTT.

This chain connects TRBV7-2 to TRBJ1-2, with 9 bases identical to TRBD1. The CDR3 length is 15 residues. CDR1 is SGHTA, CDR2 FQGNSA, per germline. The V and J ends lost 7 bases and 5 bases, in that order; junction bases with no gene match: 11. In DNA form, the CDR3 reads TGTGCCAGCAATCAAAAACCGGGACAGGGATATGGCTACACCTTC. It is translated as CASNQKPGQGYGYTF.